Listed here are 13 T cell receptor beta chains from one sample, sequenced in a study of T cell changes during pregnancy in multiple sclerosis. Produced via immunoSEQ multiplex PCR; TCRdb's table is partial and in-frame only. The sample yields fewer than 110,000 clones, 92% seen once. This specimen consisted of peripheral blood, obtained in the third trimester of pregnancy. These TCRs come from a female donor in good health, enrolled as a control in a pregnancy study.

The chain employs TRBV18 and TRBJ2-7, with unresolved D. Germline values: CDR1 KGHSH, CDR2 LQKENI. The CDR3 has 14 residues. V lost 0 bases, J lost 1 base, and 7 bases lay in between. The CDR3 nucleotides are TGTGCCAGCTCACCACCGACTCCGTCCTACGAGCAGTACTTC. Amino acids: CASSPPTPSYEQYF.

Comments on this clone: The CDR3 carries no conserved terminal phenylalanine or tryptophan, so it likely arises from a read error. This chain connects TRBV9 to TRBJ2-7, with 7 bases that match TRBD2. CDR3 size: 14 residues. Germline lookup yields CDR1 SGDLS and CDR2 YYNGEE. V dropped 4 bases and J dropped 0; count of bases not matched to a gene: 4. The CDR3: CASSQAGSSYEQYL. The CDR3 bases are TGTGCCAGCAGCCAAGCGGGGTCCTCCTACGAGCAGTACCTC.

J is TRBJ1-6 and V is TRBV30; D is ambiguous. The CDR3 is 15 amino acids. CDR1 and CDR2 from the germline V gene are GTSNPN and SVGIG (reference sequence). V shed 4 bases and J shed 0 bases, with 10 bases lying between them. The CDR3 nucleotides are TGTGCCTGGAACGAATATAGCTCCTATAATTCACCCCTCCACTTT. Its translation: CAWNEYSSYNSPLHF.

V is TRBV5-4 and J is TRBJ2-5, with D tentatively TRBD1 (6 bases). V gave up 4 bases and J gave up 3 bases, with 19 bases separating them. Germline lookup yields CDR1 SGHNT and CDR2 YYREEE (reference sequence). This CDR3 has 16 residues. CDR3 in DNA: TGTGCCAGCAGCAACCCCCAATCCCAGGGGAAAGAGACCCAGTACTTC. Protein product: CASSNPQSQGKETQYF.

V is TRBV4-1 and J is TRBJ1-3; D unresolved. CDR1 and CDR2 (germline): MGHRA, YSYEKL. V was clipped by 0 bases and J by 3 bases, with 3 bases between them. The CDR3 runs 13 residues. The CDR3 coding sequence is TGCGCCAGCAGCCAAGATAATGGAAACACCATATATTTT. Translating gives CASSQDNGNTIYF.

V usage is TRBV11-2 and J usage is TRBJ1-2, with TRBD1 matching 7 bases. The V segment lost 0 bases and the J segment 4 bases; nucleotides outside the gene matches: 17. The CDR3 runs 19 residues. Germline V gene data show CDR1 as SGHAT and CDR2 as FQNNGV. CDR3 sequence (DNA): TGTGCCAGCAGCTTAGATCCGACAGGGAGCGGAACTATGGGCTATGGCTACACCTTC. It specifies CASSLDPTGSGTMGYGYTF.

DNA of the CDR3: TGTGCCAGCTTGCGGGGGGCCCTCTCCTACGAGCAGTACTTC. It yields the protein CASLRGALSYEQYF. The J gene is TRBJ2-7, the V gene TRBV2, with 8 bases lining up with TRBD2. Trimming took 8 bases from V and 0 from J; bases not matched to a gene: 6. The germline V gene encodes CDR1 SNHLY and CDR2 FYNNEI. This CDR3 comprises 14 residues.

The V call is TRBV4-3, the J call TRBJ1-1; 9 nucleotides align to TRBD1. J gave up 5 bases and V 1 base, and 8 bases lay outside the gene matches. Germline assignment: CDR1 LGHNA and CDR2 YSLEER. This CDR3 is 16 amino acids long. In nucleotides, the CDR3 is TGCGCCAGCAGCCAAGGCATGGTGACAGGGGGTACTGAAGCTTTCTTT. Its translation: CASSQGMVTGGTEAFF.

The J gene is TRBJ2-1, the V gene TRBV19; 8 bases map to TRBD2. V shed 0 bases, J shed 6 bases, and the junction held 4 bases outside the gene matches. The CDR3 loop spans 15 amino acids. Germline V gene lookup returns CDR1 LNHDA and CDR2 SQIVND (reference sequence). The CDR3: CASSIDPGGPNEQFF. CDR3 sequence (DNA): TGTGCCAGTAGTATAGATCCGGGGGGGCCCAATGAGCAGTTCTTC. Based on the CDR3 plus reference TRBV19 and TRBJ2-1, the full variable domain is DGGITQSPKYLFRKEGQNVTLSCEQNLNHDAMYWYRQDPGQGLRLIYYSQIVNDFQKGDIAEGYSVSREKKESFPLTVTSAQKNPTAFYLCASSIDPGGPNEQFFGPGTRLTVL.

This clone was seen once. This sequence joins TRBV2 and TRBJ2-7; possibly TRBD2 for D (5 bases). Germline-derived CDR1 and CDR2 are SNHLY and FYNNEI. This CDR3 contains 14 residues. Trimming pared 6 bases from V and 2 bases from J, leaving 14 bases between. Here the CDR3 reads CASSKDGLAYEQYF. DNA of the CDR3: TGTGCCAGCAGCAAGGACGGACTTGCCTACGAGCAGTACTTC.

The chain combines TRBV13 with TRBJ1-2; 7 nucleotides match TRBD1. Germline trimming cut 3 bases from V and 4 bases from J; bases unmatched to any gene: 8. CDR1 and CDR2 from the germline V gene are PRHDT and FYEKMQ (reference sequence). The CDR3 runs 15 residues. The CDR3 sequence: CASSLSRDRGYGYTF. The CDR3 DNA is TGTGCCAGCAGCTTGAGCCGGGACAGAGGCTATGGCTACACCTTC.

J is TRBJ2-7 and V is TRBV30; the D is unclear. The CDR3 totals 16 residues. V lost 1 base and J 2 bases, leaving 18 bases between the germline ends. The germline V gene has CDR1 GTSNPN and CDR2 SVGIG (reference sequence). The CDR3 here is CAWSDHFSSLTYEQYF. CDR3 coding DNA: TGTGCCTGGAGTGACCACTTTAGCTCTTTGACCTACGAGCAGTACTTC.

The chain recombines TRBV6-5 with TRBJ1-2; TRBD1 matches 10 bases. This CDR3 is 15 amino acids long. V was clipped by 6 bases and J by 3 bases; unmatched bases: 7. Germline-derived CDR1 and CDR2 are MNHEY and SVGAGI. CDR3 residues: CASSRAGTGDYGYTF. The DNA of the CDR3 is TGTGCCAGCAGCCGGGCCGGGACAGGGGACTATGGCTACACCTTC.